This T cell receptor (beta chain) was sequenced in a study of glioma-infiltrating T cells after dendritic cell vaccination. The wider study: Treatment, given 2003 to 2012, was autologous tumor lysate-pulsed dendritic cell vaccination.

Study-wide results and caveats: Higher pretreatment TIL content predicted longer progression-free time and survival. TCR clonality showed no direct relationship with survival.

Amplification used 60 V beta primers and 13 J beta primers. Generated by immunoSEQ multiplex PCR, the TCRdb table keeps only in-frame clones and is missing some. The data hold 99,000 or so clones, with around 91% observed a single time. This clone appeared a few times. Its antigen is unknown. As to time point: after dendritic cell vaccination, including at tumor progression/relapse. Sequences were derived from blood, sampled after dendritic cell vaccination. The TCR comes from a human donor with glioblastoma.

The CDR3 DNA sequence: TGTGCCAGCAGGCGGGATCCGGGTCAGCCCCAGCATTTT. Translated: CASRRDPGQPQHF. V usage is TRBV2 and J usage is TRBJ1-5, with D uncertain. The CDR3 runs 13 residues. V lost 6 bases to trimming and J lost 6 bases, with 12 bases between them. In germline, CDR1 is SNHLY, CDR2 FYNNEI.